Here is one T cell receptor beta chain with its context. The target of this receptor is not known. Base qualities were left out, and no much larger clone turns up one base away. To prepare the library, PCR was applied. TCR sequencing of DNA from cultured CD4+ T cells used the Oncomine TCR Beta short-read assay at the Johns Hopkins FTIC core. The QIAamp micro DNA kit was used to extract genomic DNA from the cultured CD4+ T cells. The Oncomine TCR Beta libraries from cultured CD4+ T cells were pooled using unique dual indexes and then sequenced on an Illumina iSeq 100. The study's processing was this. Non-productive sequences were filtered out, and CDR3s that did not start with C, did not end with F or W, or were shorter than 7 amino acids were discarded. Antigen-specific clonotypes were identified using the MANAFEST web application through comparison of peptide-stimulated wells with reference and other culture wells. To be called positive, a clone needed an FDR below 0.05, an odds ratio above 5, and a productive frequency above 0.1% in at least two of three replicate wells. A clonotype counted as cross-reactive if it showed significant expansion both in the SARS-CoV-2 spike wells and in at least one common cold coronavirus spike condition. Using R version 3.6.1, CDR3 homology was evaluated through Levenshtein distances (stringdist) along with unrooted phylogenetic trees (ape). TCRdb passed the public sequencing reads through fastp at Q25 and MiXCR, retaining productive beta sequences. Each entry merges the rows of one CDR3 protein and shows their most common DNA and genes. The V and J calls and clone size are TCRdb's, not the authors'. For this sample the table gives roughly 15,000 distinct CDR3 sequences, of which more than 45% were detected only once. The top ten hold less than 20% of the sample.

These data originate in a study of vaccination and CD4 T cells after COVID-19 (dated by TCRdb to the early 2020s). At the level of the whole study: Every convalescent patient had a positive nasal swab PCR test for SARS-CoV-2, with mild disease in several patients and severe disease in one. As controls, cultures received a CEFX viral epitope pool (the positive control), an HIV-1 Nef peptide pool (the negative control), or no peptide at all. Each participant got two doses of either the Pfizer-BioNTech BNT162b2 vaccine (n=8) or the Moderna mRNA-1273 vaccine (n=2). Culture stimuli were overlapping spike peptide pools from SARS-CoV-2 and from the common cold coronaviruses HCoV-NL63, HCoV-OC43 and HCoV-229E. Three convalescent patients were sampled both early after vaccination (day 14) and late after vaccination (days 161 to 241). The convalescent cohort included six males and four females, with two Hispanic individuals, seven Caucasians, two Asians and one multiracial person. Post-COVID blood samples were collected from convalescent patients a median of roughly 100 days after diagnosis, with a range of about 35 to 170 days. In approximately eleven COVID-19 convalescent patients and a handful of infection-naive healthy vaccine recipients, the spike-specific CD4+ TCR repertoire before mRNA vaccination was compared with the repertoire after mRNA vaccination. Post-vaccine blood samples were taken a median of approximately 76 days after the second vaccine dose, with a range of roughly 13 to 250 days. Broader findings and caveats from the paper: In convalescent patients, a median roughly 86% of post-vaccine SARS-CoV-2-reactive clones were detected only after vaccination, suggesting vaccine-specific priming. Although the median number of SARS-CoV-2-reactive clonotypes went up from roughly 23 after infection to around 39 after vaccination, the increase was not significant. Relatively few convalescent patients were included in the study, and early timepoints after natural infection were not analyzed. In convalescent patients, nearly all vaccine-specific clones (304 of 307) were found to be mono-reactive for SARS-CoV-2 spike rather than cross-reactive with common cold coronaviruses.

The time point label, read with the paper, signifies: late sampling 161 to 241 days after vaccination in three convalescent patients. Sample treatment or condition, as interpreted from the label and publication: roughly 11-day PBMC culture with coronavirus spike peptide pools or control peptides (ViraFEST assay). The study used the ViraFEST assay, which expanded antigen-specific T cells with peptide pools and then identified expanded clonotypes by TCR sequencing. The convalescent patients' positive SARS-CoV-2 PCR tests fell between March and December 2020, which was before the Alpha, Beta and Delta variants emerged in the United States. Each well held about 2 million PBMCs cultured in IMDM containing around 5% human AB serum and roughly 10 IU/ml IL-2, with roughly 9.2 ug/ml peptide pools added. Half of the culture medium was replaced with fresh IL-2-containing medium on days 3 and 7. Once the cells had been in culture for less than 12 days, the EasySep CD4+ T cell isolation kit was used to isolate CD4+ T cells by negative selection. Ficoll-Paque Plus gradient centrifugation was used to isolate PBMCs from whole blood, and the isolated PBMCs were then either used fresh or cryopreserved at -140C. Triplicate wells were generally used for each culture condition.

CDR1 MNHEY and CDR2 SMNVEV are derived from the germline V gene (reference sequence). Trimming takes 5 bases from V and 0 bases from J, and the germline ends sit 7 bases apart. The CDR3 sequence holds 13 residues, the cysteine and phenylalanine included. The entry retains the CDR3 DNA only, 39 bases that are in frame from base 1. The rearrangement combines TRBV27 with TRBJ1-2; the D gene identity is not certain. The sample in question was CD4+ T cells from blood, cultured in vitro, obtained about 7 months after SARS-CoV-2 vaccination. The source is a human donor who had recovered from COVID-19. The CDR3 reads as follows: CASSKQTNYGYTF. Here is the DNA: TGTGCCAGCAGTAAACAAACTAACTATGGCTACACCTTC.